The 7 T cell receptor beta chains given below trace back to one sample, sequenced in a study of human T cells and chemical hapten exposure. TCRdb ran MiXCR on the RACE reads and lists one entry per CDR3 protein. This sample yields 95,000 to 130,000 distinct CDR3 sequences, of which 9% to 13% are seen a single time; roughly 1.3% belongs to the top ten. The time point was: patch test 1, 2 weeks after DPC sensitization. Indicated treatment: therapeutic diphenylcyclopropenone sensitization with weekly scalp DPC. Specimen: whole blood, collected in connection with sensitization to the hapten diphenylcyclopropenone (DPC). These receptors originate from a woman aged 45-59 years with alopecia areata. Some clones in this sample may be carry-over from other donors' samples.

This clonotype showed up just a few times. The rearrangement links TRBV10-3 to TRBJ2-7, with 8 bases aligning to TRBD1. V was pared by 5 bases and J by 5 bases, with 2 bases of the junction left unmatched. CDR1 is ENHRY and CDR2 is SYGVKD in the germline V gene. CDR3 size: 12 residues. The CDR3 DNA sequence: TGTGCCATCAGTAAGACAGGGGACGAGCAGTACTTC. This sequence encodes CAISKTGDEQYF.

This clonotype was seen repeatedly, ten times or more. This chain connects TRBV28 to TRBJ2-4, with a tentative D call TRBD1 (5 bases). This CDR3 region has 15 residues. CDR1 is MDHEN and CDR2 is SYDVKM in the germline V gene. V lost 5 bases and J 1 base, leaving 12 bases between the germline ends. The CDR3 sequence: CASSPDIWAKNIQYF. DNA for the CDR3: TGTGCCAGCAGTCCGGACATCTGGGCCAAAAACATTCAGTACTTC. The variable domain in full, with the rest retrieved from reference TRBV28 and TRBJ2-4, is DVKVTQSSRYLVKRTGEKVFLECVQDMDHENMFWYRQDPGLGLRLIYFSYDVKMKEKGDIPEGYSVSREKKERFSLILESASTNQTSMYLCASSPDIWAKNIQYFGAGTRLSVL.

This clonotype appeared a few times. The V gene is TRBV4-3, the J gene TRBJ1-3; unclear D gene. This CDR3 spans 16 amino acids. Trimming removed 0 bases from V and 2 bases from J, with 11 bases in between. Germline CDR1 reads LGHNA; CDR2 reads YSLEER. The CDR3 sequence: CASSQDQVSPGNTIYF. CDR3 coding DNA: TGCGCCAGCAGCCAAGATCAGGTCAGCCCTGGAAACACCATATATTTT.

The chain has TRBV11-2 and TRBJ2-3, with D uncertain. The CDR3 loop spans 12 amino acids. V lost 1 base, J lost 7 bases, and 6 bases lay in between. Germline V gene lookup returns CDR1 SGHAT and CDR2 FQNNGV. The CDR3 sequence is CASSLAGNTQYF. The CDR3 nucleotides read TGTGCCAGCAGCTTAGCTGGGAATACGCAGTATTTT.

This clonotype was detected ten times or more. The chain combines TRBV29-1 with TRBJ2-7; no reliable D call. The CDR3 consists of 13 residues. CDR1 and CDR2 (germline): SQVTM, ANQGSEA. Trimming cost V 1 base and J 0 bases, with 7 bases left between them. Here the CDR3 DNA reads TGCAGCGTTGAAGCGGACGTCTCCTACGAGCAGTACTTC. Amino acid sequence: CSVEADVSYEQYF.

The rearrangement uses TRBV28 and TRBJ1-1; D perhaps matches TRBD1 (6 bases). CDR1 and CDR2 (germline): MDHEN, SYDVKM. Deletions cut 6 bases from V and 3 bases from J, with 14 bases between. This CDR3 is built from 14 residues. The CDR3 sequence is CASRHRAPDTEAFF. In DNA form, the CDR3 reads TGTGCCAGCAGACACAGGGCCCCAGACACTGAAGCTTTCTTT.

This clonotype was counted between two and nine times. The V gene is TRBV20-1, the J gene TRBJ1-6; no definite D call. The V gene's germline CDR1 is DFQATT and CDR2 SNEGSKA (reference sequence). V gave up 5 bases and J gave up 7 bases, with 12 bases separating them. The CDR3 loop spans 13 amino acids. Here the CDR3 DNA reads TGCAGTGCTCCCCGCACGAGGAATTCACCCCTCCACTTT. It yields the protein CSAPRTRNSPLHF.